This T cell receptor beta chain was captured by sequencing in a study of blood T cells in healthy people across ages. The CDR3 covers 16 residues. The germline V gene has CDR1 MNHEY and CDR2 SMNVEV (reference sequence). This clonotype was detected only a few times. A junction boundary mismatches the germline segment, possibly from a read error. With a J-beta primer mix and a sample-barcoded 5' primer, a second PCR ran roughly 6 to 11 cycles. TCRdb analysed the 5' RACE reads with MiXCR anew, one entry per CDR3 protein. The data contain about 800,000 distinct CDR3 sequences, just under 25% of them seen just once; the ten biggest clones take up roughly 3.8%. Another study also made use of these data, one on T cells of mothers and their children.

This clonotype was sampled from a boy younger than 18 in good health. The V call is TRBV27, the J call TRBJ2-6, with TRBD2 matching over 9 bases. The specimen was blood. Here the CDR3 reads CAVRASGNSGANALTF. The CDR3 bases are TGTGCCGTTCGGGCTAGCGGGAACTCTGGGGCCAACGCCCTGACTTTC.